The present entry profiles one T cell receptor (beta chain) with its context. Its antigen is still unknown. Base qualities are not at hand, and no much larger clone is one base apart. The data originate from a study of cytomegalovirus exposure and HLA in healthy donors (dated by TCRdb to the late 2010s). With respect to the entire study: According to an earlier analysis of 587 of the donors, about 180 million T cells yielded 117 million unique TCR beta sequences and roughly 280 Gb of sequence data. High-throughput TCR immunosequencing, statistical association of individual TCRs with disease status, and machine learning were combined to predict cytomegalovirus infection status. Rather than using new phenotypic data, the later analysis identified candidate immune exposures from TCR beta sequences and from how often those sequences occurred across donors. A later genetic analysis used genome-wide SNP genotypes for about 60% of the roughly 670 donors, treating that subset as a discovery cohort. Four to six DR-DQ haplotypes were handled as single units for association and clustering, since linkage in the cohort was strong. An earlier analysis of 500 to 750 of the donors applied high-throughput TCR beta sequencing to assess whether each TCR beta V gene segment acted as functional or pseudogenic. An early release covering roughly 640 HLA-typed donors comprised about 310 gigabases of sequencing data and 65 million to 100 million unique TCR sequences. All discovery cohort repertoires had been generated using a single sequencing platform. Among roughly 400 genotyped donors of the cohort, an average of around 240,000 unique TCR beta nucleotide sequences was sequenced per donor, of which 15% to 20% were non-productive. In a later analysis, previously published TCR beta repertoires from 666 donors were re-analyzed and high-resolution HLA genotyping was added so that TCR occurrence patterns could be studied. The number of donors typed differed by locus, with roughly 620-630 for A, B, C, DRB1 and DQB1, roughly 520 for DQA1, approximately 570 for DPA1, and 400 to 490 for DPB1. Alongside the repertoire data, information on donor age, sex, ethnicity and CMV serostatus was compiled. The study profiled the T cell repertoires of around 700 subjects by immunosequencing and related them to cytomegalovirus serostatus. HLA typing covered class I and class II loci at four-digit resolution. The genetic ancestry cluster associated with self-reported Caucasian donors included around 76% of the 398 genotyped donors. Along with the approximately 620-subject first cohort, a separate validation cohort of around 110 different subjects was used. The study was designed to test whether signatures of past pathogen exposure could be identified by cataloging public T cell receptors. General conclusions and limits of the study: A later analysis found that most CMV-associated TCR beta chains appeared HLA-restricted, with HLA associations seemingly driven largely by CMV exposure. Some IMGT-functional V segments, including TRBV6-2 and TRBV6-3, could not be distinguished by the 87-base-pair reads and were therefore excluded. Presence/absence analyses assumed roughly uniform sequencing depth across donors, an assumption that may not hold. A later genetic analysis reported fewer N-insertions in productive TCRs among donors in an Asian-associated ancestry cluster than the approximately 670-donor mean. It was suggested by the authors that the approach could potentially be generalized to other disease states and immunological phenotypes. In this cohort, only TCR beta chains were sequenced, and detectable features were limited by the absence of alpha or paired-chain data. While some public TCRs were present in many individuals, most TCR sequences turned up only very rarely across donors. A later analysis found that HLA-associated TCR beta chains were more clonally expanded and had lower generation probabilities than equally common non-associated chains. At a false discovery rate of 0.05, a later analysis linked some 18,000 TCR beta sequences to specific HLA alleles. The sequencing pipeline was judged likely to have produced a cluster of highly shared sequence variants as a technical artifact. Strong co-occurrence of HLA alleles, especially DR and DQ, made assigning TCR associations to individual alleles difficult. In vitro tests confirmed that a few of the cytomegalovirus-associated TCR beta chains recognize cytomegalovirus antigens. In both the original and validation cohorts, the classifier was reported to diagnose cytomegalovirus status with high specificity and sensitivity. A further reported finding was that TCR beta sequences accurately predicted the HLA-A and HLA-B alleles for most subjects in the first cohort. Because some donors lacked HLA typing at each locus, the association tests relied only on the typed subset. An association between a missense DCLRE1C variant and V-gene and J-gene trimming of TCR beta chains was found in a later genetic analysis and replicated in an independent cohort. Roughly 17 rarely observed V segments, including chromosome 9 orphons, were excluded from the earlier analysis of 550 to 700 of the donors because counts were too low. A later analysis found that TCR association rates varied across HLA loci, with DRB1 alleles showing the most associated TCRs and HLA-C alleles the fewest. An earlier analysis of around 500 of the donors showed that most TCR beta V segments appeared in productive rearrangements either about 87% or about 30% of the time, which broadly matched IMGT annotations. In the study, approximately 160 TCR beta chains were listed as associated with cytomegalovirus. For the cohort, immune exposure information was limited to CMV serostatus. Linkage disequilibrium might explain the correlated functional status among segregating V segments, but an unknown experimental factor could not be ruled out. In a later analysis, several top co-occurrence clusters were reported to appear linked to parvovirus B19, influenza, CMV and Epstein-Barr virus.

The cohort was made up of roughly 670 healthy bone marrow donors. At the time of sampling, every cohort member was nominally healthy, though immune exposures that went unrecorded were likely present. The donor tested CMV seronegative, placing the donor among the 300 to 450 seronegative members of the cohort. Every donor gave a peripheral blood sample, and the peripheral blood mononuclear cells from that sample were used for TCR beta sequencing. Genomic DNA extraction from the blood cell samples was performed with the Qiagen DNeasy Blood Extraction Kit. From its cysteine to its phenylalanine, the CDR3 spans 15 amino acids. The sequence is cut down to CDR3 DNA, 45 bases in frame from base 1. Germline trimming: 10 bases from V, 0 bases from J; junction bases outside gene matches: 12. CDR1 and CDR2 (MDHEN, SYDVKM) derive from the germline V gene. The library relied on the immunoSEQ multiplex PCR assay. For the multiplex PCR, a mixture combining 60 forward primers for TCR Vbeta segments and 13 reverse primers for TCR Jbeta segments was used. The CDR3 region of rearranged TCR beta genes was amplified from genomic DNA with a multiplex PCR assay. On the Illumina HiSeq System, the amplified TCR beta libraries were sequenced as 87-base-pair reads. The source study handled its data this way. A later analysis counted about 82 million unique TCR beta chains across the 690 or so repertoires, and 9 million to 14 million of these chains were shared by at least two donors. Raw reads were error-corrected and collapsed into unique sequences with a nearest-neighbor algorithm that merged closely related sequences to remove PCR and sequencing errors. Alignment of CDR3 sequences to IMGT reference sequences was used to assign V, D and J gene segments. Each retained sequence needed at least a six-nucleotide match to both a V gene segment and a J gene segment. Rearrangements were classified as productive when the CDR3 lacked stop codons and remained in frame with V and J, and all other rearrangements were classified as non-productive. CDR3 was defined by IMGT convention, running from the second conserved V-encoded cysteine to the conserved J-encoded phenylalanine. The earlier analysis of about 570 of the donors excluded any sequence lacking an unambiguous match to a single V gene segment. An earlier analysis of a few hundred of the donors classified V segments as functional when productive rearrangements were above 56.7% and as segregating when the standard deviation between donors was above 5%. A statistical classification framework was built for diagnosing cytomegalovirus status from the catalog of TCR beta chain sequences. In a later analysis, TCR nucleotide sequences were compared against IMGT/GENE-DB human TR gene sequences so that V and J genes could be assigned. A later analysis assigned CDR3 sequences and most-parsimonious VDJ recombination scenarios with the TCRdist pipeline. In a later analysis, every TCR beta chain was defined by the combination of its CDR3 amino acid sequence and its V-gene family, and reads without a unique V-gene family were dropped. A later analysis removed 550 to 650 highly shared, low-generation-probability nucleotide sequences to deal with suspected cross-contamination and a sequencing artifact. In a later analysis, a clonal expansion index for each public chain was calculated from normalized within-repertoire ranks of inferred template counts. Generation probabilities in a later analysis came from a VDJ recombination model fitted to out-of-frame rearrangements, and those results were checked against IGoR. In a later analysis, hypergeometric tests were used to score TCR-TCR, TCR-HLA and TCR-CMV co-occurrence, with a repertoire-size bias correction applied to TCR pairs. In a later analysis, false discovery rates were estimated by permuting HLA or CMV assignments 20 times. In a later analysis, co-occurring TCRs were grouped using DBSCAN, and TCRdist sequence similarity was added for clustering within HLA-allele-positive subsets. Repertoires with fewer than 30,000 or more than 120,000 public chains, plus five repertoires with anomalous nucleotide sharing, were excluded from co-occurrence clustering. As stored in TCRdb, this immuneACCESS dataset retains in-frame rearrangements with V and J assigned. A fraction of the clones does not appear; measured against another copy, unresolved V genes explain less than half of the discrepancy, and the remainder lacks a known reason. V, J and clone size are taken as reported in that table, and D and trimming were inferred from the DNA itself. The sample table records 140,000 to 150,000 clones; around three quarters of these occur just once. The ten largest make up 1.5% to 2% of the sample.

Source material: PBMCs. The chain joins TRBV28 to TRBJ2-7; TRBD1 agrees with 7 junctional bases. The origin of this receptor is a man aged 40-55 years in good health and CMV-seronegative. CDR3 sequence: CATLQPGQSSYEQYF. The DNA reads as follows: TGTGCCACACTCCAACCGGGACAGAGCTCCTACGAGCAGTACTTC. With the rest looked up from the reference TRBV28 and TRBJ2-7 genes rather than sequenced, the full variable domain is DVKVTQSSRYLVKRTGEKVFLECVQDMDHENMFWYRQDPGLGLRLIYFSYDVKMKEKGDIPEGYSVSREKKERFSLILESASTNQTSMYLCATLQPGQSSYEQYFGPGTRLTVT.